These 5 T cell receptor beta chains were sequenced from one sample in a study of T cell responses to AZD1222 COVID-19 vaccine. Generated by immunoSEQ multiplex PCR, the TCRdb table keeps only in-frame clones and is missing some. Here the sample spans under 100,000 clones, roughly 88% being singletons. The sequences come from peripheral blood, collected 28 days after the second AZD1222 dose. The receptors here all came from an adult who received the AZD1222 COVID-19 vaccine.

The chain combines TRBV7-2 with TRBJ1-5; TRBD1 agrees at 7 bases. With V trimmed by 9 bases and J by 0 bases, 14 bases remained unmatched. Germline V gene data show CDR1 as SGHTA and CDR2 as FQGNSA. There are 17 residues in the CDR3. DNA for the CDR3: TGTGCCAGAGGGGGCAGACAGAGGGGCAATAGCAATCAGCCCCAGCATTTT. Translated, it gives CARGGRQRGNSNQPQHF.

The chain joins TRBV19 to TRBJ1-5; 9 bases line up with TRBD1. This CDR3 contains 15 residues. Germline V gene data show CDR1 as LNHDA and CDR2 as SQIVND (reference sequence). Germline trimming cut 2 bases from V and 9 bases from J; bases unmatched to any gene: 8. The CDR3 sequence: CASSIRGQGNLPQHF. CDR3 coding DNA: TGTGCCAGTAGTATACGGGGACAGGGAAATTTGCCCCAGCATTTT.

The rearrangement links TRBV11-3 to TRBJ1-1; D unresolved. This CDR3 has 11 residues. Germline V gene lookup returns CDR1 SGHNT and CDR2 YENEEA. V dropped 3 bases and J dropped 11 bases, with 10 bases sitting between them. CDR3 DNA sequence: TGTGCCAGCAGCTTTGGACGTGGGGCTTTCTTT. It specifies CASSFGRGAFF.

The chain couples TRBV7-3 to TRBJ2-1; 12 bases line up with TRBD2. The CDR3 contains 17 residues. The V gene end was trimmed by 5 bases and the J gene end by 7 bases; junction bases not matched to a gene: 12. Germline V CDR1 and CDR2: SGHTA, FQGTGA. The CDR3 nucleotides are TGTGCCAGCAGCACCCAACCGCTAGCGGGAGGGCCTAATGAGCAGTTCTTC. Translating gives CASSTQPLAGGPNEQFF.

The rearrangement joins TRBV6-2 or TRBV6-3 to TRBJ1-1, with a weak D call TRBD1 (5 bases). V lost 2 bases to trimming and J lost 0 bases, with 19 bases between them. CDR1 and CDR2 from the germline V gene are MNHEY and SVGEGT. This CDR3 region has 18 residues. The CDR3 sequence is CASSYSPGTALLNTEAFF. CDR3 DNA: TGTGCCAGCAGTTACAGTCCCGGGACGGCTTTGCTGAACACTGAAGCTTTCTTT.